This TCR beta chain derives from a study of blood T cell repertoires in COVID-19. About the study: T cells, B-cell-depleted T cells, or PBMCs supplied cDNA or gDNA.

V dropped 2 bases and J dropped 0 bases, with 4 bases sitting between them. Germline values: CDR1 MNHEY, CDR2 SVGAGI. This CDR3 is 13 amino acids long. Authors' processing steps: Amplification from reference gene primers served as the basis for estimated nucleated cell counts. Sequenced by immunoSEQ multiplex PCR; TCRdb stores in-frame clones only, minus some. The DNA gave D and trimming, while V, J and clone size come from that table. The profile shows under 25,000 clones, approximately 89% of them singletons. The chain carries TRBV6-5 and TRBJ1-1; D not resolved. The source material was peripheral blood. The TCR comes from a human donor in a cohort sampled during active COVID-19. CDR3 region: CASSYKLNTEAFF. The CDR3 DNA sequence: TGTGCCAGCAGTTACAAGCTGAACACTGAAGCTTTCTTT.